These T cell receptor beta chains were read from a single sample in a study of T cells in Graves' hyperthyroidism and ophthalmopathy. TCRdb processed the multiplex PCR reads anew with MiXCR; each CDR3 protein has one entry. The profile covers 600,000 to 800,000 distinct CDR3 sequences, with 35% appearing a single time and approximately 31% taken by the ten largest. The sample comprised blood. These receptors were collected from a middle-aged woman with Graves' hyperthyroidism. The CDR3 runs from the conserved cysteine through the conserved F or W. Each record gives: V gene, CDR3 length, clone size, J gene, D gene, CDR3 protein, CDR3 DNA. D genes are given only for firm matches. A clone size is listed for some rows: how often the clone was seen (once, few, many), or a class if it is expanded.

TRBV10-2	15	many	TRBJ1-5	TRBD1	CASSKTGGGSQPQHF	TGCGCCAGCAGTAAGACAGGGGGCGGGAGTCAGCCCCAGCATTTT
TRBV28	12	few	TRBJ1-5	-	CASSLPGRPQHF	TGTGCCAGCAGTTTACCGGGGCGGCCCCAGCATTTT
TRBV20-1	14	few	TRBJ1-5	TRBD1	CSASQGVLQETQHF	TGCAGTGCTAGTCAGGGGGTGCTACAAGAGACCCAGCATTTT
TRBV6-6	16	-	TRBJ1-3	TRBD1	CASSYGQALSGNTIYF	TGTGCCAGCAGTTACGGACAGGCCCTCTCTGGAAACACCATATATTTT
TRBV6-5	12	few	TRBJ1-5	-	CATQLGDQPQHF	TGTGCCACCCAGTTAGGGGATCAGCCCCAGCATTTT
TRBV6-5	12	once	TRBJ1-5	TRBD1	CATDRDLVAQHF	TGTGCCACTGACAGGGACCTAGTAGCCCAGCATTTT
TRBV6-5	15	few	TRBJ1-1	-	CASSRDSFMNTEAFF	TGTGCCAGCAGCAGGGACTCGTTCATGAACACTGAAGCTTTCTTT
TRBV10-3	13	few	TRBJ1-2	-	CAILEQGVGGYTF	TGTGCCATCTTAGAACAGGGAGTCGGTGGCTACACCTTC
TRBV7-2	14	many	TRBJ1-2	-	CASSLAWSDYGYTF	TGTGCCAGCAGCTTAGCCTGGTCGGATTATGGCTACACCTTC
TRBV7-9	14	many	TRBJ1-6	-	CASSPRAANSPLHF	TGTGCCAGCAGCCCGCGGGCTGCGAATTCACCCCTCCACTTT
TRBV19	14	-	TRBJ2-7	-	CASSYNRGGSEQYF	TGTGCCAGCAGTTACAACAGGGGAGGGAGCGAGCAGTACTTC
TRBV2	13	-	TRBJ2-7	-	CASSDGRDYEQYF	TGTGCCAGCAGTGATGGCAGGGACTACGAGCAGTACTTC
TRBV15	15	-	TRBJ1-5	TRBD1	CATSRTGTGHQPQHF	TGTGCCACCAGCCGGACAGGGACGGGGCATCAGCCCCAGCATTTT
TRBV6-2/TRBV6-3	14	-	TRBJ1-5	-	CATLPRALGQPQHF	TGTGCTACTCTACCCCGGGCTCTCGGTCAGCCCCAGCATTTT
TRBV12-3/TRBV12-4	11	-	TRBJ1-1	-	CASSLRREAFF	TGTGCCAGCAGTTTACGCCGCGAAGCTTTCTTT
TRBV24-1	13	-	TRBJ1-5	-	CATSLAGLQPQHF	TGTGCCACCAGTCTGGCAGGGCTTCAGCCCCAGCATTTT
TRBV7-2	15	-	TRBJ1-1	-	CASNRRWDPNTEAFF	TGTGCCAGCAACAGGAGGTGGGACCCCAACACTGAAGCTTTCTTT
TRBV5-4	19	-	TRBJ2-5	TRBD2	CASSRKGYSGRALGETQYF	TGTGCCAGCAGCCGGAAGGGCTATAGCGGGAGGGCCCTGGGGGAGACCCAGTACTTC
TRBV9	14	many	TRBJ1-1	-	CASSEGRTNTEAFF	TGTGCCAGCAGCGAGGGACGGACGAACACTGAAGCTTTCTTT
TRBV2	12	few	TRBJ2-2	-	CASSPLAGELFF	TGTGCCAGCAGTCCCCTGGCCGGGGAGCTGTTTTTT
TRBV27	16	-	TRBJ1-5	-	CASSPRRGASNQPQHF	TGTGCCAGCAGTCCCCGACGGGGGGCTAGCAATCAGCCCCAGCATTTT
TRBV14	14	many	TRBJ1-5	-	CASSQSDSNQPQHF	TGTGCCAGCAGCCAATCCGACAGCAATCAGCCCCAGCATTTT
TRBV29-1	12	-	TRBJ1-4	-	CGFAGAGEKLFF	TGCGGCTTCGCAGGGGCGGGTGAAAAACTGTTTTTT
TRBV7-9	15	many	TRBJ1-5	TRBD1	CASSQTGAGNQPQHF	TGTGCCAGCAGCCAGACAGGGGCGGGCAATCAGCCCCAGCATTTT
TRBV25-1	16	many	TRBJ1-6	-	CASSSTGSRRNSPLHF	TGTGCCAGCAGTTCGACAGGCTCAAGACGTAATTCACCCCTCCACTTT
TRBV29-1	15	many	TRBJ1-2	-	CSVEEVPDSPYGYTF	TGCAGCGTTGAAGAGGTCCCGGACAGCCCCTATGGCTACACCTTC
TRBV2	18	-	TRBJ1-2	-	CASSYADHRTLRQHGYTF	TGTGCCAGCAGTTACGCGGACCACAGGACTCTAAGACAACATGGCTACACCTTC
TRBV9	18	few	TRBJ1-2	TRBD1	CASSVDPGQGLTNYGYTF	TGTGCCAGCAGCGTAGACCCGGGACAGGGACTAACTAACTATGGCTACACCTTC
TRBV7-3	15	-	TRBJ2-2	-	CASSLVPRNTGELVF	TGTGCCAGCAGCTTAGTCCCCCGGAACACCGGGGAGCTGGTTTTT